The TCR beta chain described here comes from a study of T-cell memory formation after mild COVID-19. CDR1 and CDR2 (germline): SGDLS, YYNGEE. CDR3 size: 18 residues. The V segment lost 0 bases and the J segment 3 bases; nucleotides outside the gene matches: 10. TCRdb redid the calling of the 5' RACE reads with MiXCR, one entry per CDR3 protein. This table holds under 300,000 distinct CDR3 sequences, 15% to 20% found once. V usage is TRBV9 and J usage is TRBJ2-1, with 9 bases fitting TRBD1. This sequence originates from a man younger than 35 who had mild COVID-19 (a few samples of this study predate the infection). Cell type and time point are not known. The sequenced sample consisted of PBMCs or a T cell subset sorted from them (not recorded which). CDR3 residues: CASSVAREGQGYYNEQFF. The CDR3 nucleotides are TGTGCCAGCAGCGTAGCTAGAGAAGGACAGGGGTACTACAATGAGCAGTTCTTC. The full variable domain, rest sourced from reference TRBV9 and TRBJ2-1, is DSGVTQTPKHLITATGQRVTLRCSPRSGDLSVYWYQQSLDQGLQFLIQYYNGEERAKGNILERFSAQQFPDLHSELNLSSLELGDSALYFCASSVAREGQGYYNEQFFGPGTRLTVL.